This TCR beta chain originates from a study of blood T cell repertoires in COVID-19. About the study: PBMCs, B-cell-depleted T cells, or T cells provided the cDNA or gDNA that made up the material.

Only one count was recorded for this clone. Generated by immunoSEQ multiplex PCR, the TCRdb table keeps only in-frame clones and is missing some. Of 320,000 or so clones listed, 88% were seen once; the top ten hold over 4.5%. Sequencing was performed on PBMCs or T cells enriched from blood (not recorded which). This receptor was obtained from a man aged 25-40 years who had recovered from COVID-19.

The CDR3 spells CASSLDSNEQFF. CDR3 sequence (DNA): TGTGCCAGCAGCTTAGATAGCAATGAGCAGTTCTTC. This sequence joins TRBV11-1 and TRBJ2-1; D gene unclear. The V gene lost 1 base and the J gene lost 6 bases, with 4 bases spanning the gap. Germline loops: CDR1 SGHAT, CDR2 FQDESV (reference sequence). This CDR3 has 12 residues.